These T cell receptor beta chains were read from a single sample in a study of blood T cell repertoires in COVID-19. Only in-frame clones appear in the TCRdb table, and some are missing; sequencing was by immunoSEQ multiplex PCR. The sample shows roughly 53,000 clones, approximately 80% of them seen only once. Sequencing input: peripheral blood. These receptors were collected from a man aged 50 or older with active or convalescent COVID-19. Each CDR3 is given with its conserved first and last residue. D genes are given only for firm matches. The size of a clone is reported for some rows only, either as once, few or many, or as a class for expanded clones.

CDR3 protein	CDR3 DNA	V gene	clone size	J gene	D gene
CASSLIGETQYF	TGTGCCAGCAGTTTAATCGGAGAGACCCAGTACTTC	TRBV12-3/TRBV12-4	.	TRBJ2-5	.
CASSSPTGRRNEAFF	TGTGCCAGCAGCTCCCCGACAGGGAGAAGGAATGAAGCTTTCTTT	TRBV7-8	.	TRBJ1-1	TRBD1
CASSRQGGGRNQPQHF	TGTGCCAGCAGCCGACAGGGGGGAGGTCGGAATCAGCCCCAGCATTTT	TRBV5-6	.	TRBJ1-5	TRBD1
CASSLGGGRGGTDTQYF	TGTGCCAGCAGCTTAGGGGGCGGGAGGGGTGGCACAGATACGCAGTATTTT	TRBV7-8	few	TRBJ2-3	TRBD2
CASSQMTGGDEKLFF	TGTGCCAGCAGCCAAATGACAGGGGGCGATGAAAAACTGTTTTTT	TRBV3-1/TRBV3-2	.	TRBJ1-4	TRBD1
CSGSSGAETQYF	TGCAGCGGGAGTTCTGGAGCGGAGACCCAGTACTTC	TRBV29-1	.	TRBJ2-5	.
CASSQGDTIVRETQYF	TGCGCCAGCAGCCAGGGGGACACCATAGTCCGAGAGACCCAGTACTTC	TRBV4-1	.	TRBJ2-5	.
CAWTRGGGNTIYF	TGTGCCTGGACGAGAGGTGGTGGAAACACCATATATTTT	TRBV30	.	TRBJ1-3	.
CASSFGGSYEQYF	TGCGCCAGCAGCTTCGGGGGCTCCTACGAGCAGTACTTC	TRBV5-1	.	TRBJ2-7	.
CASTRGQGNSPLHF	TGCGCCAGCACGCGGGGACAGGGTAATTCACCCCTCCACTTT	TRBV5-1	.	TRBJ1-6	TRBD1
CASSLRLAGGEQYF	TGTGCCAGTAGCCTCAGACTAGCGGGGGGCGAGCAGTACTTC	TRBV19	.	TRBJ2-7	TRBD2
CASSPRSGEGYEQYF	TGTGCCAGCAGCCCGCGAAGCGGGGAGGGATACGAGCAGTACTTC	TRBV7-2	.	TRBJ2-7	TRBD2
CSVEDPVTGELFF	TGCAGCGTTGAAGATCCCGTCACCGGGGAGCTGTTTTTT	TRBV29-1	.	TRBJ2-2	.
CASSAKETQYF	TGTGCCAGCAGTGCTAAAGAGACCCAGTACTTC	TRBV27	.	TRBJ2-5	.
CATSRDGGGGEPQHF	TGTGCCACCAGCAGAGATGGCGGTGGGGGGGAGCCCCAGCATTTT	TRBV15	few	TRBJ1-5	.
CASSIHETQYF	TGTGCCAGTAGTATTCATGAGACCCAGTACTTC	TRBV19	.	TRBJ2-5	.
CASSQRAGSGNTIYF	TGTGCCAGTAGTCAGCGGGCCGGATCTGGAAACACCATATATTTT	TRBV19	.	TRBJ1-3	.
CASSSFFAGGPTYEQYF	TGTGCCAGCAGCTCCTTCTTCGCGGGGGGGCCTACCTACGAGCAGTACTTC	TRBV5-6	few	TRBJ2-7	TRBD2
CASSMAHSPSMPQHF	TGTGCCAGTAGTATGGCCCATTCCCCTTCCATGCCCCAGCATTTT	TRBV19	.	TRBJ1-5	.
CASSLDFWNSPLHF	TGTGCCAGCAGCTTGGACTTTTGGAATTCACCCCTCCACTTT	TRBV7-6	.	TRBJ1-6	.
CASSLALGQTNYGYTF	TGTGCCAGCAGCCTCGCGTTGGGACAGACTAACTATGGCTACACCTTC	TRBV11-2	few	TRBJ1-2	TRBD1
CASSLGLSANTGELFF	TGTGCCAGCAGCTTGGGACTGAGCGCGAACACCGGGGAGCTGTTTTTT	TRBV7-3	.	TRBJ2-2	.
CARGVGWRRAYLTHNTLNYGYTF	TGTGCCCGCGGGGTGGGTTGGCGCAGGGCGTATCTGACCCATAATACCCTCAACTATGGCTACACCTTC	TRBV21-1	.	TRBJ1-2	.
CASSLGLAGETQYF	TGCGCCAGCAGCTTGGGACTAGCGGGAGAGACCCAGTACTTC	TRBV5-1	.	TRBJ2-5	TRBD2
CASKNRVGTQYF	TGTGCCAGCAAAAACAGGGTTGGGACCCAGTACTTC	TRBV6-5	.	TRBJ2-5	.
CASSNRLVSTGELFF	TGTGCCAGCAGCAACAGACTAGTGAGCACCGGGGAGCTGTTTTTT	TRBV4-2	.	TRBJ2-2	.
CAGSPRVGTGELFF	TGTGCCGGCTCTCCGAGGGTCGGTACCGGGGAGCTGTTTTTT	TRBV19	.	TRBJ2-2	.